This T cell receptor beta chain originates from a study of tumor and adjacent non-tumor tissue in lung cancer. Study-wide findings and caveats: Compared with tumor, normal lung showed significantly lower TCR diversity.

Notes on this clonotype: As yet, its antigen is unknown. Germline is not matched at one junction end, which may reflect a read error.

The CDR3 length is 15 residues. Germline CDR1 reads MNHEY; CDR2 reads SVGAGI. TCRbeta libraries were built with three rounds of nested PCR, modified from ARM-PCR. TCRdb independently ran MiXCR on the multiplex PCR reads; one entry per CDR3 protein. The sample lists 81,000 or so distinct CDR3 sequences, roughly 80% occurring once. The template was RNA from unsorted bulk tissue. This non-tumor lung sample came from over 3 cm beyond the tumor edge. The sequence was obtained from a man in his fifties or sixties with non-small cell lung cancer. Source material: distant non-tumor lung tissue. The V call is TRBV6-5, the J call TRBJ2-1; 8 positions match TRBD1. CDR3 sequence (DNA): TGTGCTAGCAGCCCCCGACAGGGGCGTAGTAATGAGCAGTTCTTC. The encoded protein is CASSPRQGRSNEQFF.